These 2 T cell receptor beta chains originate from one sample sequenced in a study of response to subunit inactivated influenza vaccine (dated by TCRdb to about 2018). Library preparation employed RT-PCR. The sequencer was an Illumina HiSeq 2500. The public reads were reanalyzed by TCRdb: fastp trimming at Q25, MiXCR alignment, in-frame beta chains only. When rows share a CDR3 protein, they turn into one entry using the most common DNA and genes. Recorded for this sample are some 800,000 distinct CDR3 sequences; approximately 22% of them occurred a single time. The biggest ten clones account for 9.5% to 13% of the sample. The sample here was PBMCs from blood, taken about 5 days after vaccination. The receptor source for this set is a man between 50 and 59 years old who received an inactivated influenza vaccine. Donor details come from another sample of the same person, matched by shared clones.

Concerning this clonotype: One junction end does not reproduce the germline sequence, and a read error may be involved. The J gene is TRBJ2-2, the V gene TRBV20-1, with 15 bases matching TRBD2. CDR3 length: 17 amino acids. CDR1 and CDR2 from the germline V gene are DFQATT and SNEGSKA (reference sequence). The chain's CDR3 is CCARPGLAGGNTGELFF. The CDR3 region has the DNA TGCTGTGCTAGGCCGGGACTAGCGGGGGGGAACACCGGGGAGCTGTTTTTT.

The rearrangement links TRBV10-3 to TRBJ2-7, with no clear D. V lost 0 bases, J lost 4 bases, and 10 bases lay in between. CDR3 size: 14 residues. The germline gives CDR1 ENHRY, CDR2 SYGVKD. CDR3 in amino acids: CAISESQRPYEQYF. The CDR3 nucleotides are TGTGCCATCAGTGAGTCCCAACGTCCTTACGAGCAGTACTTC.